This T cell receptor beta chain was documented in a study of shared clonotypes between healthy human individuals. Broader study findings: The diversity represented, both genetic and in exposure history, was limited by few donors. Clonotype sharing levels among donors were expected to vary with sequencing depth.

Worth noting for this clone: Its antigen is currently unknown.

Some clones are missing from TCRdb's copy, which holds only in-frame ones; the method was immunoSEQ multiplex PCR. This sample has around 2.3 million clones; around 95% occur once, and the top ten carry 0.1% to 0.15%. The CDR3 consists of 13 residues. V was pared by 5 bases and J by 5 bases, with 12 bases between. Per germline, CDR1 MRHNA and CDR2 SNTAGT. Sequenced material: naive CD4+ T cells sorted from blood. Specified subset: CD45RA+ positively selected. The origin of this receptor is a man aged 18 to 29 in good health. This chain connects TRBV6-4 to TRBJ2-5; D is possibly TRBD1 or TRBD2 (6 bases each). For the CDR3, the DNA is TGTGCCAGCAGTCTCAGGGGAGGTGAGACCCAGTACTTC. Translating gives CASSLRGGETQYF.